One sample yielded the 12 T cell receptor beta chains listed below, sequenced in a study of molecular identifiers for immune sequencing clone quantification. One entry per CDR3 protein, called by TCRdb with MiXCR from the PCR reads. The sample shows about 640,000 distinct CDR3 sequences, 20% of them seen only once. Specimen: naive CD8+ T cells from blood, with Jurkat cell RNA spiked in. Subset denoted: FACS-sorted CD8+CD4-CCR7+CD45RA+ naive T cells. These receptors all come from a human donor in good health. Some libraries in this study had Jurkat cell RNA spiked in.

This clonotype was recorded once. This is likely a read error, given that the CDR3 carries no conserved phenylalanine or tryptophan at its end. The chain recombines TRBV13 with TRBJ1-1, with D possibly TRBD1 on 6 matching bases. Deletions cut 4 bases from V and 2 bases from J, with 11 bases between. Germline lookup yields CDR1 PRHDT and CDR2 FYEKMQ (reference sequence). The CDR3 is made up of 14 amino acids. Here the CDR3 reads CASSYRTDNTEAFS. Written as DNA, the CDR3 is TGTGCCAGCAGCTATCGGACAGACAACACTGAAGCTTTCTCT.

V gene TRBV7-9 combines with J gene TRBJ1-1; 10 bases fit TRBD1. This CDR3 spans 17 amino acids. V was clipped by 0 bases and J by 6 bases; unmatched bases: 10. Per the germline V gene, CDR1 is SEHNR and CDR2 is FQNEAQ (reference sequence). CDR3 nucleotides: TGTGCCAGCAGCTTAGCAGGTCGACAGGGGGCAGAGGCTGAAGCTTTCTTT. Encoded protein: CASSLAGRQGAEAEAFF.

This clonotype has a count of ten or more. The CDR3 sequence: CASRDDRDRVHEQYF. The CDR3, as DNA: TGTGCCAGCAGGGACGACCGGGACAGGGTGCACGAGCAGTACTTC. The genes are TRBV28 and TRBJ2-7; TRBD1 aligns across 9 bases. After removal of 6 bases from V and 5 bases from J, the junction contained 11 bases not matched to a gene. The length of the CDR3 is 15 residues. CDR1 is MDHEN and CDR2 is SYDVKM in the germline V gene.

At least ten counts were recorded for this clonotype. The chain employs TRBV13 and TRBJ2-7; tentative D call: TRBD2 (6 bases). The germline gives CDR1 PRHDT, CDR2 FYEKMQ (reference sequence). The CDR3 has 13 residues. The ends were cut back, 5 bases at V and 6 bases at J, with 14 bases in the middle. This chain's CDR3 is CASSPPRGLEQYF. Here the CDR3 DNA reads TGTGCCAGCAGCCCTCCGCGGGGCCTCGAGCAGTACTTC.

Many counts were recorded for this clonotype. The chain carries TRBV6-2 or TRBV6-3 and TRBJ1-2; D is ambiguous. This CDR3 contains 13 residues. In germline, CDR1 is MNHEY, CDR2 SVGEGT. V gave up 2 bases and J gave up 4 bases, with 8 bases separating them. As DNA, the CDR3 is TGTGCCAGCAGTTACGGCCGGACCTATGGCTACACCTTC. This translates into CASSYGRTYGYTF.

Turning to this clonotype: A read error may produce the germline difference seen at one junction end. The J gene is TRBJ1-1, the V gene TRBV27; D unresolved. CDR3 length: 12 amino acids. CDR1 and CDR2 from the germline V gene are MNHEY and SMNVEV (reference sequence). DNA of the CDR3: TGTGCCTGCAGTCTCATCGGCACTGAAGCTTTCTTT. It specifies CACSLIGTEAFF.

This clonotype was seen at least ten times. This rearrangement joins TRBV27 to TRBJ2-5, with a tentative D call TRBD2 (6 bases). This CDR3 contains 15 residues. Germline values: CDR1 MNHEY, CDR2 SMNVEV (reference sequence). Trimming pared 5 bases from V and 5 bases from J, leaving 18 bases between. DNA of the CDR3: TGTGCCAGCAGTGCGGGGTCCCTAGCCTCGGAGACCCAGTACTTC. Amino acid sequence: CASSAGSLASETQYF.

This clonotype was detected many times. The chain couples TRBV3-1 to TRBJ2-2; 10 bases line up with TRBD2. J lost 0 bases, V lost 2 bases, and 12 bases had no gene match. The germline V gene has CDR1 LGHDT and CDR2 YNNKEL (reference sequence). CDR3 length: 20 residues. CDR3: CASSQWRLAGEKPNTGELFF. As DNA, the CDR3 is TGTGCCAGCAGCCAATGGCGGCTAGCGGGAGAAAAACCGAACACCGGGGAGCTGTTTTTT.

Many counts were recorded for this clonotype. The chain couples TRBV28 to TRBJ2-6, with D perhaps TRBD1 or TRBD2 (5 bases each). The CDR3 extends over 19 amino acids. CDR1 and CDR2 (germline): MDHEN, SYDVKM. V shed 2 bases and J shed 4 bases, with 21 bases lying between them. In nucleotides, the CDR3 is TGTGCCAGCAGTTTACCCCAGGGAGCGAGTCTTCGGGGGGCCAACGTCCTGACTTTC. This sequence encodes CASSLPQGASLRGANVLTF.

This clonotype came up many times. The V and J genes are TRBV5-6 and TRBJ2-7; 9 nucleotides align to TRBD1. Per the germline V gene, CDR1 is SGHDT and CDR2 is YYEEEE. This CDR3 spans 15 amino acids. J lost 3 bases, V lost 3 bases, and 7 bases had no gene match. CDR3 coding DNA: TGTGCCAGCAGCTCAAATGGACAGGGGTTCTACGAGCAGTACTTC. Translating gives CASSSNGQGFYEQYF.

This clonotype was observed many times. The V gene is TRBV29-1, the J gene TRBJ2-7; 7 positions agree with TRBD1. Germline V gene lookup returns CDR1 SQVTM and CDR2 ANQGSEA. There are 11 residues in the CDR3. V shed 6 bases and J 2 bases; nucleotides not matched to a gene: 1. The DNA of the CDR3 is TGCAGCGTACAGGGGACCTACGAGCAGTACTTC. Translation gives CSVQGTYEQYF.

Concerning this clonotype itself: Just one base apart from a much larger clone, this may be a read error. The chain recombines TRBV27 with TRBJ2-7; D gene uncertain. V was clipped by 7 bases and J by 2 bases, with 9 bases between them. The CDR3 covers 12 residues. The V gene's germline CDR1 is MNHEY and CDR2 SMNVEV (reference sequence). Here the CDR3 reads CASNTDAYEQYF. The DNA for the CDR3 is TGTGCCAGCAACACGGACGCCTACGAGCAGTACTTC.